A single T cell receptor beta chain is shown here with its context. Its antigen is unknown. This entry belongs to a study of T cell responses to AZD1222 COVID-19 vaccine. General study results and limits: Researchers took repertoire samples only after the peak T cell response had come. Spike-wide vaccine-associated CD4 TCRs dominated at 160-218 and 743-854. When two AZD1222 doses had been given, Spike-specific TCR breadth and depth rose. A reported finding is that nearly half of spike-specific TCRs target unmutated variant regions.

Some clones are missing from TCRdb's copy, which holds only in-frame ones; the method was immunoSEQ multiplex PCR. The sample records approximately 220,000 clones, about 93% being singletons. Between the trimmed V and J ends, which lost 6 bases and 7 bases, there was a span of 13 bases. Germline values: CDR1 MNHEY, CDR2 SVGEGT. The CDR3 totals 13 residues. The sequences come from peripheral blood, collected on day 0 of MenACWY control vaccination. The chain uses TRBV6-2 or TRBV6-3 and TRBJ1-5; a weak D match, TRBD1 (5 bases). The receptor comes from an adult in good health. The CDR3 spells CASSDTGEQPQHF. CDR3 nucleotide sequence: TGTGCCAGCAGCGATACAGGAGAACAGCCCCAGCATTTT.